The clone carrying this TCR beta chain has just a few counts. Its antigen is still unknown. This CDR3 has 16 residues. The ends lost 0 bases at V and 3 bases at J; junction bases unmatched: 6. Germline CDR1 reads SGHDT; CDR2 reads YYEEEE. This entry belongs to a study of cytotoxic CD8 clonotypes in ibrutinib-treated CLL. As for the study in general: Among patients, 24 responded partially and 2 completely; approximately 15 then stayed remitted and around twelve progressed after median about 74 months. A median around 12 months of treatment, range 6 to 36, preceded the collection of response samples.

Clones were sequenced by immunoSEQ multiplex PCR, and TCRdb holds only the in-frame ones, with some missing. The sample lists fewer than 400,000 clones, approximately 67% seen once, with roughly 6.7% in the top ten. General study results and limits: Clonality increased at ibrutinib response, then returned toward baseline at progression. Sustained-remission and progressing patients' sampling times differed.

This TCR came from a human donor with chronic lymphocytic leukemia. The material was PBMCs, obtained after 36 months of ibrutinib treatment. The genes are TRBV5-6 and TRBJ2-7; TRBD1 matches at 10 bases. The CDR3 loop is CASSLGGTGEDYEQYF. DNA for the CDR3: TGTGCCAGCAGCTTGGGTGGGACAGGGGAAGACTACGAGCAGTACTTC.